This TCR beta chain was obtained from a study of shared clonotypes between healthy human individuals. Profiling relied on immunoSEQ multiplex PCR, and the TCRdb table lists in-frame clones only, not all of them. The sample includes millions of clones, roughly 94% of them seen just once. The CDR3 covers 16 residues. Per germline, CDR1 SNHLY and CDR2 FYNNEI. Between the trimmed V and J ends, which lost 6 bases and 3 bases, there was a span of 15 bases. Material for sequencing was naive CD4+ T cells sorted from blood. Documented subset: CD45RA+ positively selected. V usage is TRBV2 and J usage is TRBJ1-6; D not certain. This receptor was obtained from a man aged 18-30 years in good health. CDR3 sequence (DNA): TGTGCCAGCAGCGATGCGGCAGGCGGCTATAATTCACCCCTCCACTTT. This sequence encodes CASSDAAGGYNSPLHF.